This T cell receptor beta chain was documented in a study of response to subunit inactivated influenza vaccine. The length of the CDR3 is 15 residues. Trimming shortened V by 1 base and J by 0 bases, and 10 bases separated the two germline ends. Germline assignment: CDR1 LGHNA and CDR2 YSLEER. TCRdb recomputed calls from the RT-PCR reads with MiXCR, one row per CDR3 protein. The repertoire holds over 650,000 distinct CDR3 sequences, with 18% as singletons. The sample was PBMCs from blood, taken roughly 5 days after vaccination. The sequence was collected from a man aged 50-60 years who received an inactivated influenza vaccine. J is TRBJ2-7 and V is TRBV4-3; TRBD2 is a possible D gene (6 bases). As DNA, the CDR3 is TGCGCCAGCAGCCAAGGTTGGGACTCCTCCTACGAGCAGTACTTC. It translates to CASSQGWDSSYEQYF.